The 28 T cell receptor beta chains in this list originate from one sample, sequenced in a study of T cell changes during pregnancy in multiple sclerosis. Profiling relied on immunoSEQ multiplex PCR, and the TCRdb table lists in-frame clones only, not all of them. This table holds just under 65,000 clones, 91% found once. The sample consisted of peripheral blood, taken in the third trimester of pregnancy. The receptors shown here come from a female donor in good health, enrolled as a control in a pregnancy study.

The chain links TRBV29-1 to TRBJ2-4; a possible D gene is TRBD2 (5 bases). CDR3 size: 14 residues. CDR1 SQVTM and CDR2 ANQGSEA come from the germline V gene. Trimming stripped 3 bases from V and 9 bases from J, with 18 bases between. This CDR3 reads CSVDKGEGIGIQYF. The CDR3 coding sequence is TGCAGCGTTGATAAGGGAGAAGGAATAGGCATTCAGTACTTC.

This clone was counted once. The chain joins TRBV15 to TRBJ2-1; 9 nucleotides match TRBD1. The J segment lost 7 bases and the V segment lost 4 bases, leaving 2 bases of the junction unmatched. Germline CDR1 is LNHNV and CDR2 is YYDKDF (reference sequence). This CDR3 spans 13 amino acids. The CDR3 sequence is CATSIGTGNEQFF. The CDR3 DNA reads TGTGCCACCAGCATCGGGACAGGGAATGAGCAGTTCTTC.

This clone appeared a single time. The chain is built from TRBV28 and TRBJ2-7; TRBD2 might be the D (7 bases). V lost 6 bases, J lost 7 bases, and 25 bases lay in between. There are 16 residues in the CDR3. CDR1 and CDR2 (germline): MDHEN, SYDVKM. CDR3 loop: CASRKGGVRPSLEQYF. The CDR3 DNA follows: TGTGCCAGCAGAAAGGGGGGGGTGCGCCCTTCTCTGGAGCAGTACTTC.

DNA for the CDR3: TGTGCCAGCAGCTTGGACAGGTCCTACAATCAGCCCCAGCATTTT. Its protein is CASSLDRSYNQPQHF. The gene calls are TRBV7-2 and TRBJ1-5; TRBD1 matches 7 bases. Germline loops: CDR1 SGHTA, CDR2 FQGNSA. V lost 3 bases, J lost 3 bases, and 5 bases stayed unmatched. The CDR3 has 15 residues.

Only a few counts were recorded for this clone. J is TRBJ1-1 and V is TRBV13; D is unresolved. CDR3 length: 14 residues. V shed 3 bases and J shed 1 base, with 9 bases lying between them. Germline V gene data show CDR1 as PRHDT and CDR2 as FYEKMQ (reference sequence). CDR3 nucleotides: TGTGCCAGCAGCTTGCCTACAGAGAACACTGAAGCTTTCTTT. This codes for CASSLPTENTEAFF.

In nucleotides, the CDR3 is TGTGCCAGCTCACTGAGTACCACTGAAGCTTTCTTT. It specifies CASSLSTTEAFF. This sequence joins TRBV18 and TRBJ1-1; D gene unclear. The germline gives CDR1 KGHSH, CDR2 LQKENI. CDR3 length equals 12 residues. V lost 4 bases, J lost 4 bases, and 7 bases lay in between.

The genes are TRBV6-1 and TRBJ2-7; 8 nucleotides match TRBD1. The CDR3 extends over 13 amino acids. The ends lost 3 bases at V and 4 bases at J; junction bases unmatched: 2. CDR1 is MNHNS, CDR2 SASEGT, per germline. The CDR3 coding sequence is TGTGCCAGCAGTGAGTACAGGGGGTACGAGCAGTACTTC. It codes for CASSEYRGYEQYF.

This clone was detected only once. The V call is TRBV7-6, the J call TRBJ2-3, with 15 bases lining up with TRBD2. The CDR3 spans 16 residues. V was clipped by 4 bases and J by 4 bases; unmatched bases: 3. Germline CDR1 SGHVS, CDR2 FNYEAQ. CDR3 loop: CASSSGLAGGSDTQYF. CDR3 DNA: TGTGCCAGCAGCTCTGGACTAGCGGGAGGGTCAGATACGCAGTATTTT.

This chain connects TRBV11-2 to TRBJ1-2; the D is unclear. Germline CDR1 reads SGHAT; CDR2 reads FQNNGV. Trimming pared 5 bases from V and 0 bases from J, leaving 10 bases between. CDR3 length: 14 residues. CDR3 residues: CASSLQATNYGYTF. DNA of the CDR3: TGTGCCAGCAGCCTGCAGGCAACTAACTATGGCTACACCTTC. Complete variable domain (other parts from reference TRBV11-2 and TRBJ1-2): EAGVAQSPRYKIIEKRQSVAFWCNPISGHATLYWYQQILGQGPKLLIQFQNNGVVDDSQLPKDRFSAERLKGVDSTLKIQPAKLEDSAVYLCASSLQATNYGYTFGSGTRLTVV.

This chain joins TRBV5-1 and TRBJ2-7; tentative D call: TRBD1 (6 bases). The ends were cut back, 0 bases at V and 2 bases at J, with 15 bases in the middle. This CDR3 comprises 16 residues. The germline gives CDR1 SGHRS, CDR2 YFSETQ. The CDR3 loop reads CASSLGARGITYEQYF. The CDR3 DNA reads TGCGCCAGCAGCTTGGGGGCCAGGGGAATTACCTACGAGCAGTACTTC.

The genes are TRBV29-1 and TRBJ2-7; maybe TRBD2 (6 bases). This CDR3 spans 15 amino acids. Trimming shortened V by 4 bases and J by 0 bases, and 16 bases separated the two germline ends. Germline V gives CDR1 SQVTM, CDR2 ANQGSEA. The CDR3 here is CSVGSLAKSSYEQYF. Written as DNA, the CDR3 is TGCAGCGTTGGGTCCCTAGCGAAGAGCTCCTACGAGCAGTACTTC.

The V and J genes are TRBV5-1 and TRBJ2-5; 9 nucleotides line up with TRBD2. Germline CDR1 and CDR2: SGHRS and YFSETQ. With V trimmed by 2 bases and J by 5 bases, 7 bases remained unmatched. CDR3 length: 15 amino acids. The DNA for the CDR3 is TGCGCCAGCAGCTTCCAGGCTAGCGGGACGGAGACCCAGTACTTC. Translated, it gives CASSFQASGTETQYF.

The chain couples TRBV7-8 to TRBJ2-7; no clear D. Trimming took 7 bases from V and 2 from J, leaving 21 bases between them. The CDR3 runs to 16 residues. Germline values: CDR1 SGHVS, CDR2 FQNEAQ. CDR3 in DNA: TGTGCCAGCAATGTTTGGTCCGGGTCGGTTCCCTACGAGCAGTACTTC. Its protein product is CASNVWSGSVPYEQYF.

The chain joins TRBV28 to TRBJ2-1; 12 bases line up with TRBD2. CDR1 MDHEN and CDR2 SYDVKM come from the germline V gene. CDR3 length equals 15 residues. J gave up 7 bases and V 5 bases, and 6 bases lay outside the gene matches. This CDR3 reads CASSRLAGDANEQFF. The CDR3 DNA reads as TGTGCCAGCAGTCGACTAGCGGGAGACGCGAATGAGCAGTTCTTC. Variable domain in full (rest from reference TRBV28 and TRBJ2-1): DVKVTQSSRYLVKRTGEKVFLECVQDMDHENMFWYRQDPGLGLRLIYFSYDVKMKEKGDIPEGYSVSREKKERFSLILESASTNQTSMYLCASSRLAGDANEQFFGPGTRLTVL.

V and J are TRBV27 and TRBJ2-5; maybe TRBD1 (6 bases). CDR3 length equals 14 residues. Germline values: CDR1 MNHEY, CDR2 SMNVEV (reference sequence). Trimming pared 6 bases from V and 5 bases from J, leaving 16 bases between. In DNA form, the CDR3 reads TGTGCCAGCAGAGATCCGTGGGGGCTGGAGACCCAGTACTTC. Encoded protein: CASRDPWGLETQYF.

The chain has TRBV7-9 and TRBJ2-2, with a weak D call TRBD1 (6 bases). CDR1 is SEHNR, CDR2 FQNEAQ, per germline (reference sequence). This CDR3 comprises 16 residues. Between the trimmed V and J ends, which lost 4 bases and 3 bases, there was a span of 15 bases. CDR3 sequence: CASSSERDTYTGELFF. DNA for the CDR3: TGTGCCAGCAGCTCGGAACGGGACACCTACACCGGGGAGCTGTTTTTT.

CDR3 sequence reads: CASRSGYNEQFF. The DNA of the CDR3 is TGTGCCAGCAGAAGCGGCTACAATGAGCAGTTCTTC. The chain carries TRBV6-4 and TRBJ2-1; D is possibly TRBD2 (5 bases). Trimming left V 6 bases short and J 3 bases short, with 6 bases between. This CDR3 has 12 amino acids. CDR1 MRHNA and CDR2 SNTAGT come from the germline V gene.

The J gene is TRBJ2-5, the V gene TRBV6-6, with D maybe TRBD2 (5 bases). The V gene lost 5 bases and the J gene lost 2 bases, with 12 bases spanning the gap. The CDR3 loop spans 14 amino acids. In germline, CDR1 is MNHNY, CDR2 SVGAGI (reference sequence). The CDR3 region has the DNA TGTGCCAGCAGTGGTCACGGGATTCAAGAGACCCAGTACTTC. Protein product: CASSGHGIQETQYF.

This chain connects TRBV19 to TRBJ1-1; no clear D. The CDR3 has 13 residues. V was cut by 2 bases and J by 3 bases, with 7 bases left in between. The germline V gene encodes CDR1 LNHDA and CDR2 SQIVND (reference sequence). The CDR3 bases are TGTGCCAGTAGTATAAACGGGGACACTGAAGCTTTCTTT. Residues: CASSINGDTEAFF.

V gene TRBV7-8 combines with J gene TRBJ1-1, with D uncertain. V lost 1 base, J lost 4 bases, and 13 bases lay in between. This CDR3 has 15 residues. Germline CDR1 and CDR2: SGHVS and FQNEAQ. CDR3 in amino acids: CASSLERVWGTEAFF. In DNA form, the CDR3 reads TGTGCCAGCAGCTTAGAGCGGGTATGGGGCACTGAAGCTTTCTTT. Full variable domain (rest looked up from reference TRBV7-8 and TRBJ1-1): GAGVSQSPRYKVAKRGQDVALRCDPISGHVSLFWYQQALGQGPEFLTYFQNEAQLDKSGLPSDRFFAERPEGSVSTLKIQRTQQEDSAVYLCASSLERVWGTEAFFGQGTRLTVV.

The chain combines TRBV13 with TRBJ2-1; TRBD2 aligns across 8 bases. The CDR3 has 15 residues. The junction had 10 bases not matched to a gene; V was cut back by 5 bases and J by 7 bases. Looked up from germline, CDR1 is PRHDT and CDR2 is FYEKMQ (reference sequence). The CDR3 is CASSHPERGRNEQFF. The CDR3 DNA reads TGTGCCAGCAGCCACCCGGAGCGGGGGAGGAATGAGCAGTTCTTC.

The chain carries TRBV5-1 and TRBJ2-1; the D gene is possibly TRBD2 (6 bases). The V gene lost 1 base and the J gene lost 4 bases, with 12 bases spanning the gap. Germline V gene sequence: CDR1 SGHRS, CDR2 YFSETQ. The CDR3 runs 15 residues. The CDR3 loop reads CASSLPSGLYNEQFF. CDR3 DNA sequence: TGCGCCAGCAGCTTGCCCAGCGGGCTATACAATGAGCAGTTCTTC.

This clone occurred once. The rearrangement joins TRBV11-2 to TRBJ2-7; 9 nucleotides align to TRBD2. V shed 6 bases, J shed 3 bases, and the junction held 18 bases outside the gene matches. The CDR3 consists of 18 residues. CDR1 is SGHAT and CDR2 is FQNNGV in the germline V gene. DNA of the CDR3: TGTGCCAGCAGGGCTCCCTTCGGGGGGACTAGCAGGATCTACGAGCAGTACTTC. Translated, it gives CASRAPFGGTSRIYEQYF. The variable domain in full, with the rest retrieved from reference TRBV11-2 and TRBJ2-7, is EAGVAQSPRYKIIEKRQSVAFWCNPISGHATLYWYQQILGQGPKLLIQFQNNGVVDDSQLPKDRFSAERLKGVDSTLKIQPAKLEDSAVYLCASRAPFGGTSRIYEQYFGPGTRLTVT.

The J gene is TRBJ2-7, the V gene TRBV6-5; TRBD1 aligns across 9 bases. The germline V gene encodes CDR1 MNHEY and CDR2 SVGAGI. V shed 5 bases and J 4 bases; nucleotides not matched to a gene: 6. This CDR3 has 14 residues. The CDR3 loop reads CASSPMDRGYEQYF. CDR3 DNA: TGTGCCAGCAGTCCCATGGACAGGGGTTACGAGCAGTACTTC.

The chain carries TRBV14 and TRBJ1-4, with TRBD1 as a possible D gene (6 bases). The ends were cut back, 3 bases at V and 0 bases at J, with 11 bases in the middle. The CDR3 spans 16 residues. CDR1 SGHDN and CDR2 FVKESK come from the germline V gene. The CDR3 loop is CASSHWTASTNEKLFF. The DNA of the CDR3 is TGTGCCAGCAGCCACTGGACAGCCTCAACTAATGAAAAACTGTTTTTT.

The V call is TRBV19, the J call TRBJ2-1; D unresolved. The CDR3 totals 12 residues. CDR1 and CDR2 from the germline V gene are LNHDA and SQIVND (reference sequence). Trimming took off 5 bases at V and 10 bases at J, with 12 bases between the two ends. The DNA of the CDR3 is TGTGCCAGTAGTCCAACTCGTGAAGAGCAGTTCTTC. As protein: CASSPTREEQFF.

This sequence joins TRBV27 and TRBJ1-1; D is undetermined. In germline, CDR1 is MNHEY, CDR2 SMNVEV (reference sequence). This CDR3 contains 14 residues. The V end was cut by 0 bases, the J end by 4 bases, with 9 bases between. The CDR3 is CASSLSGGITEAFF. The CDR3 DNA sequence: TGTGCCAGCAGTTTATCTGGAGGGATCACTGAAGCTTTCTTT.

This clone was detected only once. The chain links TRBV6-5 to TRBJ2-1, with 9 bases fitting TRBD1. Per the germline V gene, CDR1 is MNHEY and CDR2 is SVGAGI. The junction had 4 bases not matched to a gene; V was cut back by 2 bases and J by 2 bases. The CDR3 extends over 16 amino acids. The CDR3 protein is CASSYRTGVPYNEQFF. The CDR3 DNA reads TGTGCCAGCAGTTACCGGACAGGGGTACCCTACAATGAGCAGTTCTTC.